These 23 T cell receptor beta chains came from one sample sequenced in a study of shared clonotypes between healthy human individuals. Data came from immunoSEQ multiplex PCR; TCRdb stores just in-frame clones and leaves some out. Of some 500,000 clones listed, approximately 77% are singletons. The material sequenced was PBMCs. The receptors stem from a middle-aged woman in good health. Some clones in this sample may be carry-over from other donors' samples.

Points on this clone: With a far larger clone one base away, a read error is the likely cause. The chain recombines TRBV28 with TRBJ1-1; D gene ambiguous. The CDR3 has 15 residues. Per germline, CDR1 MDHEN and CDR2 SYDVKM. CDR3: CACSLWAGRNTEAFF. The CDR3 bases are TGTGCCTGCAGTTTATGGGCAGGCCGGAACACTGAAGCTTTCTTT.

This clone was picked up many times. The sample contains more than one DNA sequence encoding this CDR3. The chain joins TRBV7-9 to TRBJ2-2, with 11 positions matching TRBD2. J lost 6 bases, V lost 4 bases, and 1 base had no gene match. The CDR3 is made up of 14 amino acids. The V gene's germline CDR1 is SEHNR and CDR2 FQNEAQ (reference sequence). The CDR3 loop reads CASSSGLAAGELFF. The CDR3 DNA sequence: TGTGCCAGCAGCTCGGGACTAGCGGCCGGGGAGCTGTTTTTT.

The CDR3 bases are TGTGCCACCAGCAGAGATCCGACAGGGAACACTGAAGCTTTCTTT. Translated: CATSRDPTGNTEAFF. The V call is TRBV15, the J call TRBJ1-1; a possible D gene is TRBD1 (6 bases). The CDR3 runs to 15 residues. Looked up from germline, CDR1 is LNHNV and CDR2 is YYDKDF (reference sequence). Trimming took 0 bases from V and 1 from J, leaving 9 bases between them.

This clone has only a few counts. Only one base separates this from a far larger clonotype, so it likely reflects a read error. Other nucleotide sequences from this sample produce the same CDR3. The chain carries TRBV29-1 and TRBJ1-1; TRBD1 is a possible D gene (5 bases). Germline CDR1 and CDR2: SQVTM and ANQGSEA. Trimming took 6 bases from V and 14 from J, leaving 28 bases between them. CDR3 length equals 14 residues. DNA for the CDR3: TGCAGCGTCCTCGGGTGGGGGTCGGACACTGAAACCTTCTTT. Encoded protein: CSVLGWGSDTETFF.

V is TRBV6-1 and J is TRBJ1-2; 7 bases map to TRBD1. Trimming cost V 4 bases and J 2 bases; bases outside gene matches: 13. The CDR3 loop spans 17 amino acids. Per the germline V gene, CDR1 is MNHNS and CDR2 is SASEGT. CDR3 nucleotide sequence: TGTGCCAGCAGTGCGCTTACCGGGACAGAGACAAACTATGGCTACACCTTC. It specifies CASSALTGTETNYGYTF.

V usage is TRBV30 and J usage is TRBJ2-3; D gene unclear. The length of the CDR3 is 13 residues. CDR1 GTSNPN and CDR2 SVGIG come from the germline V gene (reference sequence). Trimming left V 0 bases short and J 0 bases short, with 4 bases between. CDR3 amino acids: CAWSVASTDTQYF. The CDR3 region has the DNA TGTGCCTGGAGTGTAGCGAGCACAGATACGCAGTATTTT.

This chain joins TRBV2 and TRBJ2-1; 8 positions agree with TRBD1. The CDR3 covers 14 residues. The V and J ends lost 6 bases and 3 bases, in that order; junction bases with no gene match: 4. The germline V gene has CDR1 SNHLY and CDR2 FYNNEI. CDR3 sequence reads: CASRAGTGYNEQFF. DNA of the CDR3: TGTGCCAGCAGGGCCGGGACAGGCTACAATGAGCAGTTCTTC.

In regard to this clone: The sample contains more than one DNA sequence encoding this CDR3. This chain links TRBV7-9 with TRBJ2-7; no definite D call. Germline-derived CDR1 and CDR2 are SEHNR and FQNEAQ (reference sequence). V lost 6 bases and J lost 3, with 6 bases in between. The length of the CDR3 is 11 residues. The CDR3 sequence is CASSSLYEQYF. The CDR3 DNA is TGTGCCAGCAGTTCACTCTACGAGCAGTACTTC.

In its sample, this clone was seen once. The chain employs TRBV18 and TRBJ2-3; 7 bases agree with TRBD1. CDR1 and CDR2 (germline): KGHSH, LQKENI. The CDR3 runs to 15 residues. The trim removed 3 bases at V and 1 base at J, leaving 4 bases unmatched. The CDR3 protein is CASSPQGVGTDTQYF. CDR3 bases: TGTGCCAGCTCACCCCAGGGGGTAGGCACAGATACGCAGTATTTT.

Turning to this clone: Given a far larger clone just one base away, this is likely a sequencing read error. Other DNA sequences in the sample encode the same CDR3. CDR3 region: CASSIGNTEAFF. The CDR3 DNA follows: TGTGCCAGCAGCATAGGGAACACTGAAGCTTTCTTT. This rearrangement joins TRBV7-3 to TRBJ1-1; D gene uncertain. Trimming stripped 5 bases from V and 1 base from J, with 5 bases between. The germline gives CDR1 SGHTA, CDR2 FQGTGA. The CDR3 is 12 amino acids.

The chain employs TRBV6-5 and TRBJ2-2; D possibly corresponds to TRBD2 (6 bases). This CDR3 region has 15 residues. CDR1 and CDR2 from the germline V gene are MNHEY and SVGAGI. Trimming removed 7 bases at V and 2 bases at J, with 14 bases between. CDR3 sequence: CASKNSGLNTGELFF. The CDR3, as DNA: TGTGCCAGCAAAAACTCGGGACTCAACACCGGGGAGCTGTTTTTT.

This clone was recorded only once. V gene TRBV4-3 combines with J gene TRBJ1-2, with TRBD1 matching over 9 bases. Germline V gene data show CDR1 as LGHNA and CDR2 as YSLEER. The CDR3 is 13 residues long. Trimming cost V 4 bases and J 6 bases; bases outside gene matches: 3. The CDR3 DNA follows: TGCGCCAGCAGCCGTAGACAGGGGGATGGCTACACCTTC. This gives the protein CASSRRQGDGYTF.

Ten or more counts support this clone. Other DNA sequences in the same sample also yield this CDR3. The gene calls are TRBV7-9 and TRBJ1-2; TRBD1 agrees at 7 bases. Germline loops: CDR1 SEHNR, CDR2 FQNEAQ (reference sequence). The CDR3 has 14 amino acids. V shed 5 bases, J shed 7 bases, and the junction held 10 bases outside the gene matches. Here the CDR3 reads CASSRTGEGFGYTF. The CDR3 DNA reads as TGTGCCAGCAGCCGAACAGGGGAAGGATTTGGCTACACCTTC.

The gene calls are TRBV4-3 and TRBJ2-7; 8 nucleotides match TRBD2. CDR1 is LGHNA, CDR2 YSLEER, per germline. The CDR3 extends over 13 amino acids. The V segment lost 4 bases and the J segment 5 bases; nucleotides outside the gene matches: 4. CDR3 in amino acids: CASSLQLADEQYF. The CDR3 DNA is TGCGCCAGCAGCCTACAACTAGCGGACGAGCAGTACTTC.

The V gene is TRBV7-2, the J gene TRBJ2-7; 9 bases agree with TRBD1. Losses at the gene ends were 6 bases for V and 6 bases for J; bases not matched to a gene: 6. This CDR3 spans 13 amino acids. The germline V gene has CDR1 SGHTA and CDR2 FQGNSA. CDR3 amino acids: CASRTRQGGEQYF. Written as DNA, the CDR3 is TGTGCCAGCAGAACCAGACAGGGGGGCGAGCAGTACTTC.

The chain uses TRBV5-1 and TRBJ2-1; no clear D. Germline assignment: CDR1 SGHRS and CDR2 YFSETQ. V lost 5 bases, J lost 9 bases, and 15 bases lay in between. The CDR3 sequence is 13 residues long. The CDR3 here is CASSKEARFEQFF. CDR3 sequence (DNA): TGCGCCAGCAGTAAAGAAGCGAGGTTTGAGCAGTTCTTC.

This chain links TRBV5-1 with TRBJ2-3; unclear D gene. CDR1 and CDR2 from the germline V gene are SGHRS and YFSETQ. CDR3 length: 18 residues. Between the trimmed V and J ends, which lost 4 bases and 1 base, there was a span of 22 bases. The CDR3 loop is CASSRTPPRQGGTDTQYF. The CDR3 DNA is TGCGCCAGCAGCCGCACACCCCCACGACAAGGTGGCACAGATACGCAGTATTTT.

This chain links TRBV6-4 with TRBJ2-1; 8 bases agree with TRBD1. Per germline, CDR1 MRHNA and CDR2 SNTAGT. With V trimmed by 5 bases and J by 0 bases, 3 bases remained unmatched. The CDR3 runs 15 residues. This CDR3 is CASSPGTGSYNEQFF. CDR3 coding DNA: TGTGCCAGCAGTCCCGGGACAGGCTCCTACAATGAGCAGTTCTTC.

Turning to this clone: This likely reflects a read error, since a far larger clone is one base away. Other nucleotide sequences in the sample specify the same CDR3. This chain links TRBV6-5 with TRBJ1-1; D remains unclear. Germline V lookup: CDR1 MNHEY, CDR2 SVGAGI. The CDR3 contains 14 residues. For the CDR3, the DNA is TGTGCCAGCAGTTACTCGATCTCATACACCGAAGCTTTCTTT. Residues: CASSYSISYTEAFF.

This clone was picked up a small number of times. This chain uses TRBV27 with TRBJ2-7; 13 bases are a match to TRBD2. V gave up 6 bases and J gave up 4 bases; unmatched junction bases: 18. The germline gives CDR1 MNHEY, CDR2 SMNVEV (reference sequence). The CDR3 is 19 residues long. In DNA, the CDR3 is TGTGCCAGCAGGAAGGGTAGGGTTACTAGCGGGAGGGACCCATACGAGCAGTACTTC. Protein: CASRKGRVTSGRDPYEQYF.

The chain combines TRBV10-3 with TRBJ2-1; D may match TRBD1 or TRBD2 (5 bases each). The V end was cut by 4 bases, the J end by 6 bases, with 10 bases between. The CDR3 spans 13 residues. The germline V gene encodes CDR1 ENHRY and CDR2 SYGVKD. CDR3 sequence (DNA): TGTGCCATCAGTGGGGGGATGGGCAATGAGCAGTTCTTC. This sequence encodes CAISGGMGNEQFF.

The rearrangement links TRBV2 to TRBJ1-2; 7 bases map to TRBD1. This CDR3 has 15 amino acids. Germline V CDR1 and CDR2: SNHLY, FYNNEI. Losses at the gene ends were 6 bases for V and 5 bases for J; bases not matched to a gene: 12. The CDR3 reads CASRIGNRGGYGYTF. DNA of the CDR3: TGTGCCAGCAGAATCGGGAACAGGGGTGGGTATGGCTACACCTTC.

This clone came up many times. The V call is TRBV6-6, the J call TRBJ2-7; a weak D match, TRBD2 (5 bases). Germline V gene sequence: CDR1 MNHNY, CDR2 SVGAGI (reference sequence). The CDR3 totals 13 residues. The ends were cut back, 4 bases at V and 1 base at J, with 8 bases in the middle. CDR3 sequence: CASSSDSSYEQYF. Written as DNA, the CDR3 is TGTGCCAGCAGTTCGGACTCTTCCTACGAGCAGTACTTC.